A selection of T cell receptor beta chains follows, all from one sample in a study of cytomegalovirus exposure and HLA in healthy donors. The method was immunoSEQ multiplex PCR; TCRdb's version includes in-frame clones alone and lacks a portion of them. The sample shows over 150,000 clones, 80% of them seen only once. Sample: PBMCs. These receptors were collected from a man aged 30-40 years in good health and CMV-seropositive. Both conserved end residues are trimmed from each CDR3.

J: TRBJ2-3; V: TRBV5-1; CDR3: ASSPGLSTDTQY
J: TRBJ2-7; V: TRBV6-6; CDR3: ASREQGSRYEQY
J: TRBJ1-1; V: TRBV7-9; CDR3: ASYGFAEAF
J: TRBJ2-6; V: TRBV5-6; CDR3: ASSLEGTASGANVLT
J: TRBJ1-1; V: TRBV7-9; CDR3: SSSLQYRADTEAF
J: TRBJ1-1; V: TRBV7-9; CDR3: ASSHPQGTEAF
J: TRBJ1-1; V: TRBV10-1; CDR3: ASSGNRNTEAF
J: TRBJ1-1; V: TRBV5-1; CDR3: ASSLYGRQGTTEAF
J: TRBJ1-2; V: TRBV7-2; CDR3: ASSLISWGLPPHLQGYT
J: TRBJ2-1; V: TRBV7-2; CDR3: ASSSGGAGEQF
J: TRBJ2-3; V: TRBV6-1; CDR3: ASSAQGGGGTDTQY
J: TRBJ2-1; V: TRBV19; CDR3: ASSTQLADNEQF
J: TRBJ2-1; V: TRBV7-6; CDR3: ASSFGRGSGTYNEQF
J: TRBJ2-1; V: TRBV7-8; CDR3: ASSLGVGAGGGEQF
J: TRBJ2-7; V: TRBV30; CDR3: AWSRGSVAYEQY
J: TRBJ2-7; V: TRBV5-6; CDR3: ASSQTSGGFYEQY
J: TRBJ1-1; V: TRBV4-3; CDR3: ASSQRHRDRGHVNTEAF
J: TRBJ2-3; V: TRBV6-1; CDR3: ASNPTSGSTDTQY
J: TRBJ2-7; V: TRBV6-5; CDR3: ASSYSYGRAYEQY
J: TRBJ2-2; V: TRBV5-1; CDR3: ASSFLEGDLNTGELF
J: TRBJ1-6; V: TRBV19; CDR3: ASSIDGVGSPLH
J: TRBJ1-1; V: TRBV5-6; CDR3: ASSLVRVYTEAF
J: TRBJ1-1; V: TRBV6-1; CDR3: ASKQGNTEAF
J: TRBJ2-3; V: TRBV27; CDR3: ASSLSTGSDTQY
J: TRBJ2-3; V: TRBV6-1; CDR3: ASSLGGSSPDTQY
J: TRBJ2-1; V: TRBV7-2; CDR3: ASSYPTEDNEQF
J: TRBJ2-1; V: TRBV7-9; CDR3: SSSLIGLNNEQF
J: TRBJ1-2; V: TRBV11-2; CDR3: ASRPSGAGYGYT
J: TRBJ2-7; V: TRBV11-3; CDR3: ASSLGGGQVSYEQY
J: TRBJ2-2; V: TRBV6-6; CDR3: ASSPITGGGELF
J: TRBJ2-1; V: TRBV2; CDR3: ASSERESSYNEQF
J: TRBJ1-2; V: TRBV7-8; CDR3: ASSLDGLRAQDYGYT
J: TRBJ1-1; V: TRBV7-2; CDR3: ASSPETGGSTEAF
J: TRBJ2-1; V: TRBV7-2; CDR3: ASSGREQF
J: TRBJ1-1; V: TRBV10-1; CDR3: ASSEGQTTNTEAF
J: TRBJ2-7; V: TRBV14; CDR3: ASSQDWEAHEQY
J: TRBJ2-1; V: TRBV27; CDR3: ATGGTSVNEQF
J: TRBJ2-3; V: TRBV5-1; CDR3: ASSLAKGGRTTDTQY
J: TRBJ2-1; V: TRBV18; CDR3: ASSTRQGALSEQF